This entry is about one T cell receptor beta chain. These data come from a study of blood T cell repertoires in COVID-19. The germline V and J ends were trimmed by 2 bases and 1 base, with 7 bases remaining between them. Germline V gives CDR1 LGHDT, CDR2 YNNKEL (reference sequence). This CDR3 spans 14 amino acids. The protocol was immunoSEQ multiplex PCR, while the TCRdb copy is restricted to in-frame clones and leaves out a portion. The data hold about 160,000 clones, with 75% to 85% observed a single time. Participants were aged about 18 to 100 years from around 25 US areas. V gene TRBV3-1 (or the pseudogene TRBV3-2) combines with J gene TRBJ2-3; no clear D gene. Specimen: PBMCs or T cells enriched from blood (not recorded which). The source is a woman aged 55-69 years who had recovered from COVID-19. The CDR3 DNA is TGTGCCAGCAGCCAAACCCCAGGCACAGATACGCAGTATTTT. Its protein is CASSQTPGTDTQYF.